Below, 26 T cell receptor beta chains from the same sample are listed, as sequenced in a study of blood T cell repertoires in COVID-19. Sequencing was performed with immunoSEQ multiplex PCR; in TCRdb, only in-frame clones are kept and a portion is missing. The sample has 160,000 or so clones; over 70% are singletons. Sequencing used PBMCs or T cells enriched from blood (not recorded which). These receptors all stem from a woman in her 40s with acute COVID-19.

The rearrangement uses TRBV5-1 and TRBJ1-1; 8 bases are shared with TRBD1. V dropped 5 bases and J dropped 5; count of bases not matched to a gene: 11. The CDR3 is 15 residues long. Germline CDR1 SGHRS, CDR2 YFSETQ. CDR3 loop: CASRQGAVAGTEAFF. The CDR3 coding sequence is TGCGCCAGCAGGCAGGGGGCAGTGGCAGGGACTGAAGCTTTCTTT.

The V call is TRBV29-1, the J call TRBJ1-6; 8 bases match TRBD1. V lost 4 bases and J lost 9; bases outside the gene matches: 14. Per the germline V gene, CDR1 is SQVTM and CDR2 is ANQGSEA. The CDR3 contains 16 residues. The CDR3: CSVGLKGAGGGSPLHF. The DNA for the CDR3 is TGCAGCGTTGGCCTGAAGGGGGCAGGGGGCGGTTCACCCCTCCACTTT. The full variable domain, in which reference TRBV29-1 and TRBJ1-6 provide the parts outside the CDR3, is SAVISQKPSRDICQRGTSLTIQCQVDSQVTMMFWYRQQPGQSLTLIATANQGSEATYESGFVIDKFPISRPNLTFSTLTVSNMSPEDSSIYLCSVGLKGAGGGSPLHFGNGTRLTVT.

The DNA for the CDR3 is TGCGCCAGCAGCTCCGGGACAGGGTTGAACGAGCAGTACTTC. Its protein is CASSSGTGLNEQYF. This chain uses TRBV5-1 with TRBJ2-7; 9 bases line up with TRBD1. J was trimmed by 5 bases and V by 3 bases; bases with no gene match: 6. The germline V gene has CDR1 SGHRS and CDR2 YFSETQ. The CDR3 runs to 14 residues. Variable domain in full (rest from reference TRBV5-1 and TRBJ2-7): KAGVTQTPRYLIKTRGQQVTLSCSPISGHRSVSWYQQTPGQGLQFLFEYFSETQRNKGNFPGRFSGRQFSNSRSEMNVSTLELGDSALYLCASSSGTGLNEQYFGPGTRLTVT.

The genes are TRBV12-3 or TRBV12-4 and TRBJ2-7; TRBD2 might be the D (5 bases). Trimming left V 10 bases short and J 3 bases short, with 16 bases between. The CDR3 sequence is 13 residues long. In DNA, the CDR3 is TGTGCCACCCGGGATCCGGTAAACTACGAGCAGTACTTC. Translation: CATRDPVNYEQYF.

V usage is TRBV28 and J usage is TRBJ1-1, with 8 bases matching TRBD1. The germline V gene has CDR1 MDHEN and CDR2 SYDVKM. The CDR3 loop spans 16 amino acids. The V segment lost 6 bases and the J segment 0 bases; nucleotides outside the gene matches: 9. The CDR3, as DNA: TGTGCCAGCAGCAGTAGACAGGGGCAGATGAACACTGAAGCTTTCTTT. It is translated as CASSSRQGQMNTEAFF. The entire variable domain, with the rest obtained from reference TRBV28 and TRBJ1-1, is as follows: DVKVTQSSRYLVKRTGEKVFLECVQDMDHENMFWYRQDPGLGLRLIYFSYDVKMKEKGDIPEGYSVSREKKERFSLILESASTNQTSMYLCASSSRQGQMNTEAFFGQGTRLTVV.

The chain employs TRBV7-3 and TRBJ2-3; 7 positions agree with TRBD1. Germline CDR1 is SGHTA and CDR2 is FQGTGA. The CDR3 contains 15 residues. V shed 5 bases and J 2 bases; nucleotides not matched to a gene: 7. Here the CDR3 DNA reads TGTGCCAGCAGCCCGGGACAGACTAACACAGATACGCAGTATTTT. This sequence encodes CASSPGQTNTDTQYF.

This chain connects TRBV29-1 to TRBJ2-1, with TRBD2 matching 11 bases. Germline CDR1 and CDR2: SQVTM and ANQGSEA. The CDR3 runs to 13 residues. Unmatched junction bases numbered 7, after V lost 7 bases and J lost 8 bases. The CDR3 reads CSGTSGSIDEQFF. In DNA, the CDR3 is TGCAGCGGAACTAGCGGGAGTATAGATGAGCAGTTCTTC.

The chain employs TRBV20-1 and TRBJ2-1; 8 nucleotides align to TRBD2. Per the germline V gene, CDR1 is DFQATT and CDR2 is SNEGSKA (reference sequence). The junction had 11 bases not matched to a gene; V was cut back by 4 bases and J by 6 bases. The CDR3 covers 15 residues. CDR3 coding DNA: TGCAGTGCTATTGATCGGCGGGAGGCCTCCAATGAGCAGTTCTTC. Protein product: CSAIDRREASNEQFF.

The rearrangement uses TRBV2 and TRBJ2-1; TRBD2 aligns across 10 bases. Losses at the gene ends were 4 bases for V and 4 bases for J; bases not matched to a gene: 1. CDR1 is SNHLY and CDR2 is FYNNEI in the germline V gene. CDR3 length: 14 amino acids. In nucleotides, the CDR3 is TGTGCCAGCAGTGGTAGCGGGAGGTACAATGAGCAGTTCTTC. Protein: CASSGSGRYNEQFF.

The V call is TRBV5-8, the J call TRBJ2-3; no firm D call. The CDR3 is 13 amino acids. The V gene lost 7 bases and the J gene lost 2 bases, with 11 bases spanning the gap. Germline V gives CDR1 SGHTS, CDR2 YDEGEE. The CDR3, as DNA: TGTGCCAGCCCGAAGCCCCCCACAGATACGCAGTATTTT. Protein product: CASPKPPTDTQYF.

The CDR3, as DNA: TGTGCCAGCAGGTATGGGACAGGGGGTTCTGGGGCCAACGTCCTGACTTTC. This translates into CASRYGTGGSGANVLTF. The chain carries TRBV27 and TRBJ2-6; 11 nucleotides match TRBD1. Per the germline V gene, CDR1 is MNHEY and CDR2 is SMNVEV (reference sequence). The CDR3 is made up of 17 amino acids. Losses at the gene ends were 6 bases for V and 1 base for J; bases not matched to a gene: 5.

V usage is TRBV20-1 and J usage is TRBJ2-1; 9 nucleotides agree with TRBD2. With V trimmed by 3 bases and J by 2 bases, 8 bases remained unmatched. Germline V gives CDR1 DFQATT, CDR2 SNEGSKA (reference sequence). The length of the CDR3 is 16 residues. This chain's CDR3 is CSASLAGVPPYNEQFF. The CDR3 bases are TGCAGTGCTAGTTTAGCGGGAGTCCCTCCCTACAATGAGCAGTTCTTC.

The rearrangement links TRBV18 to TRBJ2-1; perhaps TRBD2 as D (7 bases). Trimming pared 3 bases from V and 6 bases from J, leaving 15 bases between. Germline V gene data show CDR1 as KGHSH and CDR2 as LQKENI. This CDR3 spans 15 amino acids. CDR3 loop: CASSPKSGTSNEQFF. CDR3 DNA sequence: TGTGCCAGCTCACCCAAGAGCGGGACAAGCAATGAGCAGTTCTTC. Based on the CDR3 plus reference TRBV18 and TRBJ2-1, the full variable domain is NAGVMQNPRHLVRRRGQEARLRCSPMKGHSHVYWYRQLPEEGLKFMVYLQKENIIDESGMPKERFSAEFPKEGPSILRIQQVVRGDSAAYFCASSPKSGTSNEQFFGPGTRLTVL.

This clone turned up a few times. The chain recombines TRBV2 with TRBJ2-5; 7 bases fit TRBD2. After removal of 3 bases from V and 1 base from J, the junction contained 8 bases not matched to a gene. The CDR3 is made up of 16 amino acids. Germline V CDR1 and CDR2: SNHLY, FYNNEI. CDR3 sequence reads: CASSEVSSGTQETQYF. The CDR3 bases are TGTGCCAGCAGTGAGGTTTCTAGCGGAACCCAAGAGACCCAGTACTTC.

This chain joins TRBV5-8 and TRBJ2-3; a possible D gene is TRBD1 (5 bases). CDR3 length: 13 residues. The V gene lost 1 base and the J gene lost 9 bases, with 12 bases spanning the gap. Germline loops: CDR1 SGHTS, CDR2 YDEGEE. The CDR3 is CASSLRPQGTQYF. The CDR3 DNA follows: TGTGCCAGCAGCTTGCGCCCCCAGGGCACGCAGTATTTT.

This chain joins TRBV29-1 and TRBJ1-2; 8 bases match TRBD1. V gave up 3 bases and J gave up 5 bases; unmatched junction bases: 8. The CDR3 has 14 amino acids. The V gene's germline CDR1 is SQVTM and CDR2 ANQGSEA. This CDR3 reads CSVEGRGRGYGYTF. The CDR3 DNA is TGCAGCGTTGAGGGCAGGGGGCGAGGGTATGGCTACACCTTC.

The chain carries TRBV9 and TRBJ1-2, with D unclear. Germline CDR1 reads SGDLS; CDR2 reads YYNGEE. The germline V and J ends were trimmed by 0 bases and 6 bases, with 18 bases remaining between them. The CDR3 totals 16 residues. The chain's CDR3 is CASSVERYPGRNGYTF. CDR3 bases: TGTGCCAGCAGCGTAGAAAGATACCCGGGTAGGAATGGCTACACCTTC. Full variable domain (rest looked up from reference TRBV9 and TRBJ1-2): DSGVTQTPKHLITATGQRVTLRCSPRSGDLSVYWYQQSLDQGLQFLIQYYNGEERAKGNILERFSAQQFPDLHSELNLSSLELGDSALYFCASSVERYPGRNGYTFGSGTRLTVV.

V usage is TRBV28 and J usage is TRBJ1-1, with a weak D call TRBD1 (5 bases). Looked up from germline, CDR1 is MDHEN and CDR2 is SYDVKM. V dropped 7 bases and J dropped 4 bases, with 16 bases sitting between them. This CDR3 has 14 amino acids. The DNA of the CDR3 is TGTGCCAGCATCCTTTCCTCAGGGCGCACTGAAGCTTTCTTT. Protein: CASILSSGRTEAFF.

CDR3 sequence (DNA): TGTGCCAGCAGCGACGGACTAGCGGGAGGGCTTTACAATGAGCAGTTCTTC. The encoded protein is CASSDGLAGGLYNEQFF. The rearrangement joins TRBV4-2 to TRBJ2-1; TRBD2 agrees at 15 bases. With 5 bases clipped from V and 4 bases from J, the junction kept 6 bases outside the gene matches. There are 17 residues in the CDR3. Germline V gives CDR1 LGHNA, CDR2 YNFKEQ.

The J gene is TRBJ2-7, the V gene TRBV11-2; TRBD2 agrees at 9 bases. This CDR3 contains 14 residues. Germline V gives CDR1 SGHAT, CDR2 FQNNGV. V lost 5 bases to trimming and J lost 3 bases; unmatched junction nucleotides: 5. CDR3 coding DNA: TGTGCCAGCAGCCGTAGCGGGAGTTACTACGAGCAGTACTTC. Its translation: CASSRSGSYYEQYF. Full variable domain (remainder filled in from reference TRBV11-2 and TRBJ2-7): EAGVAQSPRYKIIEKRQSVAFWCNPISGHATLYWYQQILGQGPKLLIQFQNNGVVDDSQLPKDRFSAERLKGVDSTLKIQPAKLEDSAVYLCASSRSGSYYEQYFGPGTRLTVT.

The chain employs TRBV30 and TRBJ2-7; D possibly corresponds to TRBD1 (5 bases). The ends were cut back, 1 base at V and 7 bases at J, with 14 bases in the middle. The germline V gene has CDR1 GTSNPN and CDR2 SVGIG (reference sequence). The CDR3 length is 13 residues. The CDR3 nucleotides are TGTGCCTGGAGTGAGGGGCAGGTCCATGAGCAGTACTTC. Translation: CAWSEGQVHEQYF.

V and J are TRBV3-1 (or the pseudogene TRBV3-2) and TRBJ2-7; 13 positions match TRBD2. The CDR3 loop spans 18 amino acids. Germline V gene lookup returns CDR1 LGHDT and CDR2 YNNKEL (reference sequence). V was clipped by 0 bases and J by 1 base; unmatched bases: 6. This CDR3 is CASSQDRTSGSRSYEQYF. The CDR3 region has the DNA TGTGCCAGCAGCCAAGACAGGACTAGCGGGAGTCGGTCCTACGAGCAGTACTTC.

This clone was seen once. The chain links TRBV30 to TRBJ1-1; no clear D. The germline gives CDR1 GTSNPN, CDR2 SVGIG (reference sequence). This CDR3 is built from 11 residues. V was pared by 0 bases and J by 10 bases, with 9 bases between. This CDR3 is CAWSVPGRAFF. The DNA of the CDR3 is TGTGCCTGGAGTGTACCTGGGAGAGCTTTCTTT.

In DNA form, the CDR3 reads TGTGCCAGCAGCTCCCAGGGTAATGTTGACTATGGCTACACCTTC. Protein sequence: CASSSQGNVDYGYTF. The chain couples TRBV25-1 to TRBJ1-2; tentatively, D is TRBD1 (5 bases). V was clipped by 6 bases and J by 3 bases, with 17 bases between them. The CDR3 has 15 residues. Germline CDR1 is MGHDK and CDR2 is SYGVNS.

The V gene is TRBV16, the J gene TRBJ2-7; D call uncertain. Trimming removed 2 bases at V and 3 bases at J, with 8 bases between. Per germline, CDR1 KGHSY and CDR2 FQNENV. This CDR3 has 13 residues. CDR3 loop: CASSQRGFYEQYF. The CDR3 nucleotides read TGTGCCAGCAGCCAAAGAGGTTTCTACGAGCAGTACTTC.

The rearrangement joins TRBV2 to TRBJ2-1; 11 nucleotides agree with TRBD2. The CDR3 is made up of 20 amino acids. CDR1 SNHLY and CDR2 FYNNEI come from the germline V gene. Losses at the gene ends were 7 bases for V and 4 bases for J; bases not matched to a gene: 21. The CDR3 DNA reads as TGTGCCAGCACCTTCGGGTGGAGGACTAGCGGGTCTCGACGGTACAATGAGCAGTTCTTC. This encodes CASTFGWRTSGSRRYNEQFF. Full variable domain (rest looked up from reference TRBV2 and TRBJ2-1): EPEVTQTPSHQVTQMGQEVILRCVPISNHLYFYWYRQILGQKVEFLVSFYNNEISEKSEIFDDQFSVERPDGSNFTLKIRSTKLEDSAMYFCASTFGWRTSGSRRYNEQFFGPGTRLTVL.